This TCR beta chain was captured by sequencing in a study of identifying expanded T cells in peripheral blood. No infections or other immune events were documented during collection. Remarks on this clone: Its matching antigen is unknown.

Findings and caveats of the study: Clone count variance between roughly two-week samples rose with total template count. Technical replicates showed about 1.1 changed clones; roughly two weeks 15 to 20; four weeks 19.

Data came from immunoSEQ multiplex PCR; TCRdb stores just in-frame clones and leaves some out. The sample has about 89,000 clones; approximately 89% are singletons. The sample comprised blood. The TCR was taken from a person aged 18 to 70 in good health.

Here the CDR3 reads CASTPRGGRGEKLFF. CDR3 DNA: TGTGCCAGCACTCCCAGGGGGGGCCGGGGGGAAAAACTGTTTTTT. The rearrangement uses TRBV13 and TRBJ1-4; 7 positions agree with TRBD1. The CDR3 loop spans 15 amino acids. The ends lost 7 bases at V and 8 bases at J; junction bases unmatched: 13. In germline, CDR1 is PRHDT, CDR2 FYEKMQ (reference sequence).